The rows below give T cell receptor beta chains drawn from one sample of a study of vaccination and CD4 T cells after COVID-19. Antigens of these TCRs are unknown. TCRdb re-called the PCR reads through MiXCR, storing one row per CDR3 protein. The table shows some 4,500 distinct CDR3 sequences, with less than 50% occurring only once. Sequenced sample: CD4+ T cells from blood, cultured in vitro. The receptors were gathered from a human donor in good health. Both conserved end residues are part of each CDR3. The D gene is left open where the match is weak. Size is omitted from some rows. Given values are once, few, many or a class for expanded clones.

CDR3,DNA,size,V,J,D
CASSSRDGDSGANVLTF,TGTGCCAGCAGTAGCCGGGACGGAGACTCTGGGGCCAACGTCCTGACTTTC,-,TRBV12-3/TRBV12-4,TRBJ2-6,-
CASSPLVDSPLHF,TGTGCCAGCAGCCCACTTGTAGATTCACCCCTCCACTTT,-,TRBV7-9,TRBJ1-6,-
CSVMTANTEAFF,TGCAGCGTAATGACAGCGAACACTGAAGCTTTCTTT,-,TRBV29-1,TRBJ1-1,-
CATTNPTATNYGYTF,TGTGCCACCACCAATCCTACAGCCACTAACTATGGCTACACCTTC,-,TRBV28,TRBJ1-2,-
CSGAKDLPNQPQHF,TGCAGTGGTGCCAAGGACCTTCCCAATCAGCCCCAGCATTTT,few,TRBV20-1,TRBJ1-5,-
CSAVKGVAGANVLTF,TGCAGTGCTGTAAAAGGGGTTGCTGGGGCCAACGTCCTGACTTTC,few,TRBV20-1,TRBJ2-6,-
CASATSGDYNEQFF,TGCGCCAGCGCCACTAGCGGAGATTACAATGAGCAGTTCTTC,-,TRBV5-1,TRBJ2-1,TRBD2
CASSIQGGGYNSPLHF,TGTGCCAGCAGTATCCAGGGAGGTGGGTATAATTCACCCCTCCACTTT,-,TRBV27,TRBJ1-6,-
CANSGTARGYTF,TGTGCCAACTCCGGGACCGCGCGGGGCTACACCTTC,hyperexpanded,TRBV6-1,TRBJ1-2,-
CASSPGQGNEQFF,TGTGCCAGCAGCCCAGGGCAGGGCAATGAGCAGTTCTTC,few,TRBV7-7,TRBJ2-1,-
CASSPVGGTNTGELFF,TGTGCCAGCAGTCCCGTGGGGGGAACGAACACCGGGGAGCTGTTTTTT,-,TRBV7-8,TRBJ2-2,-
CASATSGTEAFF,TGTGCCAGCGCAACTAGTGGCACTGAAGCTTTCTTT,-,TRBV6-4,TRBJ1-1,-
CASSPFGNTEAFF,TGTGCCAGCAGTCCCTTCGGGAACACTGAAGCTTTCTTT,-,TRBV12-3/TRBV12-4,TRBJ1-1,-
CASRTTGFADTQYF,TGTGCCAGCAGGACTACAGGGTTCGCAGATACGCAGTATTTT,-,TRBV6-1,TRBJ2-3,-
CASSLAGGTDTQYF,TGTGCCAGCAGTTTAGCGGGGGGCACAGATACGCAGTATTTT,-,TRBV6-5,TRBJ2-3,TRBD2
CASSTKSEQPQHF,TGTGCCAGCAGTACAAAGTCCGAGCAGCCCCAGCATTTT,-,TRBV6-1,TRBJ1-5,-
CASSLTGPDTQYF,TGTGCCAGCAGCTTAACGGGACCGGATACGCAGTATTTT,-,TRBV7-3,TRBJ2-3,-
CASSPFPDSDGYTF,TGCGCCAGCAGTCCATTCCCGGACAGCGATGGCTACACCTTC,-,TRBV23-1,TRBJ1-2,-
CASSEVLNQPQHF,TGTGCCAGCAGTGAAGTCCTCAATCAGCCCCAGCATTTT,-,TRBV6-1,TRBJ1-5,-
CAWGGPEGNQPQHF,TGTGCCTGGGGGGGCCCTGAGGGCAATCAGCCCCAGCATTTT,few,TRBV30,TRBJ1-5,-
CASEGQSSGNTIYF,TGTGCCAGCGAGGGACAGAGCTCTGGAAACACCATATATTTT,few,TRBV28,TRBJ1-3,TRBD1
CASSPALTDTQYF,TGTGCCAGCAGCCCCGCCCTTACAGATACGCAGTATTTT,few,TRBV6-1,TRBJ2-3,-
CASSQTGEDTQYF,TGTGCCAGCAGCCAAACAGGGGAAGATACGCAGTATTTT,-,TRBV12-3/TRBV12-4,TRBJ2-3,TRBD1
CASSFWGGPTDTQYF,TGTGCCAGCAGTTTTTGGGGGGGGCCTACAGATACGCAGTATTTT,-,TRBV12-3/TRBV12-4,TRBJ2-3,-
CTSSPGEVGETQYF,TGCACCAGCAGCCCGGGCGAGGTGGGAGAGACCCAGTACTTC,-,TRBV1,TRBJ2-5,-
CASTEIPGADAMYGYTF,TGTGCCAGCACTGAAATTCCCGGGGCCGACGCGATGTATGGCTACACCTTC,-,TRBV27,TRBJ1-2,-
CASSAGVGYTF,TGTGCCAGCAGCGCAGGGGTTGGCTACACCTTC,-,TRBV19,TRBJ1-2,-
CASSKGQGIRAFF,TGTGCCAGTAGCAAGGGACAGGGGATTAGGGCTTTCTTT,-,TRBV19,TRBJ1-1,TRBD1
CASSLVGVTYEQYF,TGTGCCAGCAGCTTAGTGGGGGTAACCTACGAGCAGTACTTC,-,TRBV7-8,TRBJ2-7,-